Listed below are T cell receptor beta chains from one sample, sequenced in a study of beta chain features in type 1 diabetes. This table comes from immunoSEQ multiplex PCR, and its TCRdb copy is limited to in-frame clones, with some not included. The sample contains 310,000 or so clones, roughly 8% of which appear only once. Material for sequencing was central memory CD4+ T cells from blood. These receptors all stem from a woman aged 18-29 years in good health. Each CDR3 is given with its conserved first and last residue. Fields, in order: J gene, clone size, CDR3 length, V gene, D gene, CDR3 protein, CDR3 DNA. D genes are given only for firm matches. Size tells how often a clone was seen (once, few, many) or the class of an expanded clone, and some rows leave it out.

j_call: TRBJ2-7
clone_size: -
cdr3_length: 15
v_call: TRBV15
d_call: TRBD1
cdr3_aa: CATSRDSGTGVEQYF
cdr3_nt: TGTGCCACCAGCAGGGATTCCGGGACAGGAGTTGAGCAGTACTTC

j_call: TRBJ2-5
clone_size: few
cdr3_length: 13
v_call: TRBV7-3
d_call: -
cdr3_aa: CASSFTGIGTQYF
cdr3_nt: TGTGCCAGCAGCTTCACGGGTATAGGGACCCAGTACTTC

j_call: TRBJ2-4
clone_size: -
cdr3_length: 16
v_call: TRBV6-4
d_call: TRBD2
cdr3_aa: CASAGLAGAAKNIQYF
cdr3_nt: TGTGCCAGCGCTGGACTAGCGGGAGCAGCCAAAAACATTCAGTACTTC

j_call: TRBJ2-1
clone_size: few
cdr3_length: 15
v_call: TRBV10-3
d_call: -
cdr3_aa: CAISEFRDAYNEQFF
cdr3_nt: TGTGCCATCAGTGAATTCCGGGACGCATACAATGAGCAGTTCTTC

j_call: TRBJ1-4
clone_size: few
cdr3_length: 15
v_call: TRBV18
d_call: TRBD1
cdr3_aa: CASSDRSATNEKLFF
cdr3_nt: TGTGCCAGCTCGGACAGGAGTGCAACTAATGAAAAACTGTTTTTT

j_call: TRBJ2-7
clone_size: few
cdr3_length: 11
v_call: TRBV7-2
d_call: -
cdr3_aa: CASTNGYEQYF
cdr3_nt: TGTGCCAGCACAAACGGATACGAGCAGTACTTC

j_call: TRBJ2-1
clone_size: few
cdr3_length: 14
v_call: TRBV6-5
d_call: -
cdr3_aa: CASSYLDSNNEQFF
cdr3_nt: TGTGCCAGCAGTTACCTGGACTCTAACAATGAGCAGTTCTTC

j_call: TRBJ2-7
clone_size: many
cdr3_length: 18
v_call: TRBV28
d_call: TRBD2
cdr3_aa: CASSSPRLASGSSYEQYF
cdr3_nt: TGTGCCAGCAGTTCCCCCAGGTTGGCTAGCGGGAGCTCCTACGAGCAGTACTTC

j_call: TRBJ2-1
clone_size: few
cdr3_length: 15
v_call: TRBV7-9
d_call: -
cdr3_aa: CASSLVRTVYNEQFF
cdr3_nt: TGTGCCAGCAGCTTAGTACGGACAGTTTACAATGAGCAGTTCTTC

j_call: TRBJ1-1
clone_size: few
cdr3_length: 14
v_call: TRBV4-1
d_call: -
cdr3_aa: CASSKGQTNTEAFF
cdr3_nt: TGCGCCAGTTCAAAAGGACAGACGAACACTGAAGCTTTCTTT

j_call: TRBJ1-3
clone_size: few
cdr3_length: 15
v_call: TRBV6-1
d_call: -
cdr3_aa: CASSENTNTGNTIYF
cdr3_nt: TGTGCCAGCAGTGAAAATACAAACACTGGAAACACCATATATTTT

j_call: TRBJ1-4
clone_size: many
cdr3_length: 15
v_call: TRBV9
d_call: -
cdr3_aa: CASSRGTSTNEKLFF
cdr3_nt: TGTGCCAGCAGCAGAGGGACTTCAACTAATGAAAAACTGTTTTTT

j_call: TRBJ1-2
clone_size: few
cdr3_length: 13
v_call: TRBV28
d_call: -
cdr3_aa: CASIPGGDYGYTF
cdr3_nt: TGTGCCAGCATCCCGGGGGGCGACTATGGCTACACCTTC

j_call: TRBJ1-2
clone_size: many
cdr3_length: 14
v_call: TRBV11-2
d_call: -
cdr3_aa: CASSLEPANYGYTF
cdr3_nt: TGTGCCAGCAGCTTAGAACCGGCTAACTATGGCTACACCTTC

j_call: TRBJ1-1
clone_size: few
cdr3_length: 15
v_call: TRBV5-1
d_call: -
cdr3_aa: CASSSWGDERTEAFF
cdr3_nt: TGCGCCAGCAGCTCGTGGGGGGATGAGCGCACTGAAGCTTTCTTT

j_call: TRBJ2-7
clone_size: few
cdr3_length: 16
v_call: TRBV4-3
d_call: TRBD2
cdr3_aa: CASSYWGASGIYEQYF
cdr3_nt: TGCGCCAGCAGCTATTGGGGGGCTAGCGGGATCTACGAGCAGTACTTC

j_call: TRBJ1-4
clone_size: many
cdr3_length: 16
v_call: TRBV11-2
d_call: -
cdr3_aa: CASSLARGSQSEKLFF
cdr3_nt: TGTGCCAGCAGCTTAGCACGGGGATCACAATCTGAAAAACTGTTTTTT

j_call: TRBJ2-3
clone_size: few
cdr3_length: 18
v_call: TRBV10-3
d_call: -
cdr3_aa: CAISETPGAGRFTDTQYF
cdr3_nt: TGTGCCATCAGTGAGACACCCGGGGCAGGGAGGTTCACAGATACGCAGTATTTT

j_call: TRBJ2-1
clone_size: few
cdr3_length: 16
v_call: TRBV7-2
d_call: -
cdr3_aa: CASSLGPARSYNEQFF
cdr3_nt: TGTGCCAGCAGCTTAGGTCCGGCTCGTTCCTACAATGAGCAGTTCTTC

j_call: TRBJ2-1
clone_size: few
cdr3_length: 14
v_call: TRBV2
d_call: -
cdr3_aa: CASRKESSYNEQFF
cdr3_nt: TGTGCCAGCAGGAAGGAGAGCTCCTACAATGAGCAGTTCTTC

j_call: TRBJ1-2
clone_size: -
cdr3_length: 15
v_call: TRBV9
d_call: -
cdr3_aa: CASSVDPDGIYGYTF
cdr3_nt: TGTGCCAGCAGCGTAGACCCGGACGGGATCTATGGCTACACCTTC

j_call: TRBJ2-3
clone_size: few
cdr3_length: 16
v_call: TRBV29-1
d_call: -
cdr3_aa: CSVEGRLRASTDTQYF
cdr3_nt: TGCAGCGTTGAAGGTCGTTTAAGGGCTAGCACAGATACGCAGTATTTT

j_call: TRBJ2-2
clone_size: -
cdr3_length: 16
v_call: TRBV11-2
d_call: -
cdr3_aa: CASSLVGGANTGELFF
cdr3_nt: TGTGCCAGCAGCTTAGTAGGCGGAGCCAACACCGGGGAGCTGTTTTTT

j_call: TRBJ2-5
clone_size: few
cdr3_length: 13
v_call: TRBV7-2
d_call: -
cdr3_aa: CASSPGRGQAQYF
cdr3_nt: TGTGCCAGCAGCCCCGGGAGAGGGCAAGCCCAGTACTTC

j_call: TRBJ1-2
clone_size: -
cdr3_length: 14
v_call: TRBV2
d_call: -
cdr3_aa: CASSEQGRNYGYTF
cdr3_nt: TGTGCCAGCAGTGAGCAAGGCAGAAACTATGGCTACACCTTC

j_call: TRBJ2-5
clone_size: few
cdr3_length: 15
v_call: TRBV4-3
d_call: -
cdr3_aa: CASSQDLSTRETQYF
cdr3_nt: TGCGCCAGCAGCCAAGATTTGAGTACCCGGGAGACCCAGTACTTC

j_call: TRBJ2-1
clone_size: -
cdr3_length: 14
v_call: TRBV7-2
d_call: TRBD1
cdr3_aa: CASTKGGQSNEQFF
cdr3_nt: TGTGCCAGCACCAAAGGGGGACAGTCCAATGAGCAGTTCTTC

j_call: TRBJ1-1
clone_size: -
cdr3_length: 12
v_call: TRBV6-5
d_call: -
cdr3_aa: CASKFRGTEAFF
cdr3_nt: TGTGCCAGCAAATTCAGGGGCACTGAAGCTTTCTTT

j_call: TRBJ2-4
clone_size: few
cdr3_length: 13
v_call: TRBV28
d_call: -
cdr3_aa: CASSLVETNIQYF
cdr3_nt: TGTGCCAGCAGTTTAGTTGAGACAAACATTCAGTACTTC

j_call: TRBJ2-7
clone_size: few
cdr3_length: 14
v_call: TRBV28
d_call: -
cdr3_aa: CASSPQVAPYEQYF
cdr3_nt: TGTGCCAGCAGTCCTCAGGTGGCCCCCTACGAGCAGTACTTC

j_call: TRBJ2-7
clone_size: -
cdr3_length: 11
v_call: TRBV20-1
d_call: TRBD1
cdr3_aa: CSAADRGEQYF
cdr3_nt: TGCAGTGCAGCAGACAGGGGCGAGCAGTACTTC

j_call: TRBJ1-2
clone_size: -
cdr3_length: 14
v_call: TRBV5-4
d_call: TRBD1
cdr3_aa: CASSDDRVNYGYTF
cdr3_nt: TGTGCCAGCAGTGATGACAGGGTTAACTATGGCTACACCTTC

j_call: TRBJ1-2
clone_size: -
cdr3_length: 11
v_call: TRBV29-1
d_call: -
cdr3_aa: CSVEPSYGYTF
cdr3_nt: TGCAGCGTTGAACCGAGCTATGGCTACACCTTC

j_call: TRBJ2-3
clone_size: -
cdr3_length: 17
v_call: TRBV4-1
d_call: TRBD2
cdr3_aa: CASSQELGAGTTDTQYF
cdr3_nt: TGCGCCAGCAGCCAAGAGTTGGGAGCGGGGACCACAGATACGCAGTATTTT

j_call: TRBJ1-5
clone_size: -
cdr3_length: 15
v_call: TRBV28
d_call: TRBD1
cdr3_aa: CASSSGQGARRPQHF
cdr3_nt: TGTGCCAGCAGTTCGGGACAGGGGGCGCGAAGGCCCCAGCATTTT

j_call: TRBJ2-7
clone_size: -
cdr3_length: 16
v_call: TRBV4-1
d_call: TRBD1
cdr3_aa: CASSSRWQGETSEQYF
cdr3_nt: TGCGCCAGCAGCTCTCGGTGGCAGGGGGAGACCAGCGAGCAGTACTTC

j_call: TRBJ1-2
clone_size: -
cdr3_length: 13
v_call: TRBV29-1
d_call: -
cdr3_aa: CSVEVFTSYGYTF
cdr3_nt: TGCAGCGTTGAAGTGTTTACCAGCTATGGCTACACCTTC

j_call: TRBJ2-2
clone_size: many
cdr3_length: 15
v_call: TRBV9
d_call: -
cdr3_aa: CASSVAGGNRGELFF
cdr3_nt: TGTGCCAGCAGCGTAGCCGGTGGAAACCGAGGGGAGCTGTTTTTT

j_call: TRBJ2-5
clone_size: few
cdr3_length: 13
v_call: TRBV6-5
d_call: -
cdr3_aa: CATTLAHGETQYF
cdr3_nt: TGTGCCACCACCTTAGCGCATGGCGAGACCCAGTACTTC

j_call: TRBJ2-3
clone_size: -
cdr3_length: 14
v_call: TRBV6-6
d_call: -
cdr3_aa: CASSYTTSTDTQYF
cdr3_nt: TGTGCCAGCAGTTACACTACAAGCACAGATACGCAGTATTTT

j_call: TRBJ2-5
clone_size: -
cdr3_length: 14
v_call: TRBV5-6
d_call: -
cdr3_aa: CASSVPSPGETQYF
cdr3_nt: TGTGCCAGCAGCGTACCTAGCCCAGGGGAGACCCAGTACTTC

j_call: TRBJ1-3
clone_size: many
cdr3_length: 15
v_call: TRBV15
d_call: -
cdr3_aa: CATSRDRAGGNTIYF
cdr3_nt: TGTGCCACCAGCAGAGACAGGGCGGGCGGAAACACCATATATTTT

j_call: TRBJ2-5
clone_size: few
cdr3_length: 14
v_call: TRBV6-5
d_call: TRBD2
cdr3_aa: CASREREVQETQYF
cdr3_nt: TGTGCCAGCAGAGAGCGGGAGGTACAAGAGACCCAGTACTTC

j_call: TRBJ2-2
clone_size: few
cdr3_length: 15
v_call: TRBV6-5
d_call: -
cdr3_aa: CASSFGGTHTGELFF
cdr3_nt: TGTGCCAGCAGTTTTGGTGGCACCCACACCGGGGAGCTGTTTTTT

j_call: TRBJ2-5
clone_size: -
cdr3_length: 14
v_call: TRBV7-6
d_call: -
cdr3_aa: CASSLTRELGTQYF
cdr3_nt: TGTGCCAGCAGCTTAACTCGGGAATTAGGGACCCAGTACTTC

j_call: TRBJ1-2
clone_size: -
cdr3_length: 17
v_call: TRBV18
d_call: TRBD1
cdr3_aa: CASSPSMDRRTNYGYTF
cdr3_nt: TGTGCCAGCTCACCAAGTATGGACAGGAGAACTAACTATGGCTACACCTTC

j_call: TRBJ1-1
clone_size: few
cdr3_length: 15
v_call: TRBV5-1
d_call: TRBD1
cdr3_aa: CASSLWDRDGTEAFF
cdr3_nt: TGCGCCAGCAGCTTGTGGGACAGGGATGGCACTGAAGCTTTCTTT

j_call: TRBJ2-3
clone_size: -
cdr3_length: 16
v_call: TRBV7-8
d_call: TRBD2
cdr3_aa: CASRRHGTSGTDTQYF
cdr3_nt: TGTGCCAGCAGACGTCACGGGACTAGCGGGACAGATACGCAGTATTTT

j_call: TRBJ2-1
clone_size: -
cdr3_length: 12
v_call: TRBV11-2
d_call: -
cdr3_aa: CASSWRGMWQFF
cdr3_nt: TGTGCCAGCAGCTGGAGAGGGATGTGGCAGTTCTTC

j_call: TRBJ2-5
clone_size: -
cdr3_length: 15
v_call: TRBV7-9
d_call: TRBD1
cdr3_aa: CASSSVPGQQETQYF
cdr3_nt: TGTGCCAGCAGCTCAGTACCGGGACAGCAAGAGACCCAGTACTTC

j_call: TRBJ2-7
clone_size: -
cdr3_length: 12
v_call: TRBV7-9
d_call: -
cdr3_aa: CASSRGSYEQYF
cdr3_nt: TGTGCCAGCAGCCGAGGATCGTACGAGCAGTACTTC

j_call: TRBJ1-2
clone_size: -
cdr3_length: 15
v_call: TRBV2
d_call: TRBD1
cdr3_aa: CASRAEQGASFGYTF
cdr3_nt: TGTGCCAGCAGAGCTGAACAGGGGGCGTCATTTGGCTACACCTTC

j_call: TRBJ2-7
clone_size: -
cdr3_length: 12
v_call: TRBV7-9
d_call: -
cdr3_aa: CASSKGTLEQYF
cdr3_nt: TGTGCCAGCAGCAAAGGGACACTCGAGCAGTACTTC

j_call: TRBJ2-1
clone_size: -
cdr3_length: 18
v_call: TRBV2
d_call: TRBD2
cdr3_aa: CASSVASSGRASYNEQFF
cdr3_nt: TGTGCCAGCAGCGTTGCAAGCAGCGGGAGAGCCTCCTACAATGAGCAGTTCTTC

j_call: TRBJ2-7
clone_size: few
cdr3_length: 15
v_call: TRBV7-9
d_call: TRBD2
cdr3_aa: CASTARGLAGDEQYF
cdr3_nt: TGTGCCAGCACCGCGAGGGGACTAGCGGGAGACGAGCAGTACTTC